Shown below are 17 T cell receptor beta chains from a single sample sequenced in a study of blood T cell repertoires in COVID-19. Data came from immunoSEQ multiplex PCR; TCRdb stores just in-frame clones and leaves some out. This repertoire shows 89,000 or so clones, 89% found once; its top ten account for around 2.8%. The sample consisted of peripheral blood. These receptors all stem from a man aged 50-60 years with COVID-19, enrolled during active disease.

This chain joins TRBV9 and TRBJ2-1; TRBD2 agrees at 7 bases. This CDR3 has 16 amino acids. Germline loops: CDR1 SGDLS, CDR2 YYNGEE. V lost 2 bases, J lost 0 bases, and 5 bases stayed unmatched. In DNA form, the CDR3 reads TGTGCCAGCAGCGTTGCGGGGGACTCCTCCTACAATGAGCAGTTCTTC. Translation gives CASSVAGDSSYNEQFF.

V gene TRBV24-1 combines with J gene TRBJ2-3, with D possibly TRBD2 on 6 matching bases. The germline CDR1 and CDR2 sequences are KGHDR and SFDVKD. The CDR3 consists of 15 residues. CDR3 sequence: CAISSGAENTDTQYF. In nucleotides, the CDR3 is TGTGCAATTTCGTCGGGAGCGGAGAACACAGATACGCAGTATTTT.

V gene TRBV7-2 combines with J gene TRBJ2-1; D possibly corresponds to TRBD2 (5 bases). Germline CDR1 SGHTA, CDR2 FQGNSA. The ends were cut back, 3 bases at V and 10 bases at J, with 10 bases in the middle. The CDR3 loop spans 12 amino acids. The CDR3 region is CASSLGVYEQFF. CDR3 DNA sequence: TGTGCCAGCAGCTTGGGAGTCTACGAGCAGTTCTTC.

V usage is TRBV27 and J usage is TRBJ1-4, with a tentative D call TRBD1 (6 bases). The CDR3 has 14 amino acids. CDR1 is MNHEY and CDR2 is SMNVEV in the germline V gene (reference sequence). The V end lost 6 bases, the J end lost 2 bases, and 10 bases lay between the germline ends. The CDR3 sequence is CASSQGFTNEKLFF. In DNA form, the CDR3 reads TGTGCCAGCAGCCAGGGGTTCACTAATGAAAAACTGTTTTTT. Full variable domain (outside the CDR3, taken from reference TRBV27 and TRBJ1-4): EAQVTQNPRYLITVTGKKLTVTCSQNMNHEYMSWYRQDPGLGLRQIYYSMNVEVTDKGDVPEGYKVSRKEKRNFPLILESPSPNQTSLYFCASSQGFTNEKLFFGSGTQLSVL.

V is TRBV7-9 and J is TRBJ2-7; 11 positions match TRBD2. The V gene end was trimmed by 5 bases and the J gene end by 1 base; junction bases not matched to a gene: 4. Germline CDR1 and CDR2: SEHNR and FQNEAQ (reference sequence). CDR3 length equals 15 residues. DNA for the CDR3: TGTGCCAGCAGCGCTAGCGGGGGGTTATCCTACGAGCAGTACTTC. The encoded protein is CASSASGGLSYEQYF.

The CDR3 loop reads CASTTTGADTQYF. The DNA for the CDR3 is TGTGCCAGCACTACGACAGGGGCAGATACGCAGTATTTT. V is TRBV19 and J is TRBJ2-3, with 8 bases identical to TRBD1. The CDR3 consists of 13 residues. Germline V gives CDR1 LNHDA, CDR2 SQIVND (reference sequence). V was pared by 9 bases and J by 4 bases, with 6 bases of the junction left unmatched.

V usage is TRBV10-3 and J usage is TRBJ2-5, with D perhaps matching TRBD1 (5 bases). Trimming pared 4 bases from V and 3 bases from J, leaving 9 bases between. Germline CDR1 is ENHRY and CDR2 is SYGVKD. This CDR3 comprises 13 residues. The chain's CDR3 is CAISVGAEETQYF. CDR3 DNA sequence: TGTGCCATCAGTGTAGGGGCTGAAGAGACCCAGTACTTC.

This chain joins TRBV30 and TRBJ1-6; TRBD1 might be the D (5 bases). CDR3 length: 16 amino acids. V was clipped by 0 bases and J by 5 bases, with 14 bases between them. The germline CDR1 and CDR2 sequences are GTSNPN and SVGIG (reference sequence). This chain's CDR3 is CAWSVGDYTHNSPLHF. The CDR3 nucleotides read TGTGCCTGGAGTGTGGGGGACTATACCCATAATTCACCCCTCCACTTT.

The chain joins TRBV28 to TRBJ1-5, with TRBD1 identical over 7 bases. Trimming took 6 bases from V and 6 from J; bases not matched to a gene: 8. Germline lookup yields CDR1 MDHEN and CDR2 SYDVKM. This CDR3 contains 14 residues. The CDR3 region is CASRPGQLIQPQHF. As DNA, the CDR3 is TGTGCCAGCAGACCGGGACAGCTTATTCAGCCCCAGCATTTT.

This clone was picked up one time. V gene TRBV4-3 combines with J gene TRBJ1-6; possibly TRBD1 for D (6 bases). The germline V gene has CDR1 LGHNA and CDR2 YSLEER. The CDR3 is 16 amino acids. The V end lost 3 bases, the J end lost 11 bases, and 20 bases lay between the germline ends. The CDR3 nucleotides are TGCGCCAGCAGCCAGTACCGGACAGCAGGGGACACACCCCTCCACTTT. Protein product: CASSQYRTAGDTPLHF.

The gene calls are TRBV15 and TRBJ1-4; D not certain. CDR3 length: 15 residues. Trimming removed 3 bases at V and 10 bases at J, with 18 bases between. CDR1 LNHNV and CDR2 YYDKDF come from the germline V gene (reference sequence). The CDR3: CATSSGSPRMGKLFF. The CDR3 nucleotides read TGTGCCACCAGCAGCGGTAGTCCTAGGATGGGAAAACTGTTTTTT. The full variable domain, with the rest looked up from reference TRBV15 and TRBJ1-4, is DAMVIQNPRYQVTQFGKPVTLSCSQTLNHNVMYWYQQKSSQAPKLLFHYYDKDFNNEADTPDNFQSRRPNTSFCFLDIRSPGLGDTAMYLCATSSGSPRMGKLFFGSGTQLSVL.

This clone was counted between two and nine times. The chain is built from TRBV3-1 (or the pseudogene TRBV3-2) and TRBJ2-7; a possible D gene is TRBD1 (6 bases). The V gene lost 7 bases and the J gene lost 0 bases, with 13 bases spanning the gap. Looked up from germline, CDR1 is LGHDT and CDR2 is YNNKEL (reference sequence). The CDR3 sequence is 14 residues long. The CDR3 spells CASTTGLTSYEQYF. The CDR3 nucleotides are TGTGCCAGCACGACAGGCTTGACCTCCTACGAGCAGTACTTC.

The chain has TRBV18 and TRBJ1-2, with D tentatively TRBD1 (6 bases). Germline-derived CDR1 and CDR2 are KGHSH and LQKENI. The CDR3 is made up of 11 amino acids. Trimming removed 8 bases from V and 4 bases from J, with 8 bases in between. Here the CDR3 reads CASRDIYGYTF. The CDR3 DNA follows: TGTGCCAGCCGGGACATCTATGGCTACACCTTC.

The rearrangement joins TRBV6-2 or TRBV6-3 to TRBJ2-3; a possible D gene is TRBD1 (5 bases). Deletions cut 2 bases from V and 1 base from J, with 10 bases between. Per germline, CDR1 MNHEY and CDR2 SVGEGT. The CDR3 is 15 residues long. The CDR3, as DNA: TGTGCCAGCAGTTACGGCAGGGTCGGCACAGATACGCAGTATTTT. Translation: CASSYGRVGTDTQYF.

A few counts support this clone. V and J are TRBV9 and TRBJ2-7, with 7 nucleotides matching TRBD2. CDR3 length: 15 amino acids. From germline, CDR1 is SGDLS and CDR2 YYNGEE. Germline trimming cut 0 bases from V and 1 base from J; bases unmatched to any gene: 4. CDR3 residues: CASSVGDYESYEQYF. The DNA for the CDR3 is TGTGCCAGCAGCGTAGGGGACTATGAGTCCTACGAGCAGTACTTC.

J is TRBJ2-7 and V is TRBV7-2; weak D call: TRBD1 (6 bases). This CDR3 spans 15 amino acids. Per germline, CDR1 SGHTA and CDR2 FQGNSA. Trimming took off 0 bases at V and 4 bases at J, with 13 bases between the two ends. DNA for the CDR3: TGTGCCAGCAGCTTAGCGGGCAGGGGAATGTACGAGCAGTACTTC. As protein: CASSLAGRGMYEQYF. Looking up the rest from reference TRBV7-2 and TRBJ2-7 gives the full variable domain: GAGVSQSPSNKVTEKGKDVELRCDPISGHTALYWYRQSLGQGLEFLIYFQGNSAPDKSGLPSDRFSAERTGGSVSTLTIQRTQQEDSAVYLCASSLAGRGMYEQYFGPGTRLTVT.

The chain employs TRBV24-1 and TRBJ2-7; D call uncertain. The germline CDR1 and CDR2 sequences are KGHDR and SFDVKD. Trimming stripped 2 bases from V and 6 bases from J, with 13 bases between. The CDR3 is 14 residues long. The CDR3 loop reads CATSDSGDSSEQYF. DNA for the CDR3: TGTGCCACCAGTGATTCCGGAGATTCTAGCGAGCAGTACTTC.